These 8 T cell receptor beta chains originate from one sample sequenced in a study of blood T cell repertoires in COVID-19 (dated by TCRdb to 2018 to 2021). Receptor amplification or capture employed the immunoSEQ multiplex PCR assay. TCRdb provides this immuneACCESS table in a form limited to in-frame rearrangements. Some clones are lacking; in checked studies, under half of them reflect an unresolved V gene, and why the rest are absent is not known. A total of 200,000 to 300,000 clones appear in this sample, roughly 80% of them only once. The top ten clones comprise 4.2% of the sample. Sequenced: peripheral blood. All receptors come from a man between 60 and 75 years old with acute or convalescent COVID-19.

The CDR3 DNA reads TGTGCCAGCAGCTCCCCTGGGGCAGACGAGCAGTACTTC. As protein: CASSSPGADEQYF. This chain uses TRBV28 with TRBJ2-7; the D gene is possibly TRBD1 (5 bases). This CDR3 contains 13 residues. Trimming took 6 bases from V and 5 from J, leaving 14 bases between them. Germline V gene data show CDR1 as MDHEN and CDR2 as SYDVKM.

The chain uses TRBV18 and TRBJ2-5, with 8 bases that match TRBD1. With V trimmed by 3 bases and J by 1 base, 10 bases remained unmatched. The CDR3 runs 17 residues. Germline V lookup: CDR1 KGHSH, CDR2 LQKENI. This CDR3 is CASSPGDRGVVQETQYF. The DNA of the CDR3 is TGTGCCAGCTCACCGGGAGACAGGGGAGTCGTCCAAGAGACCCAGTACTTC.

This clone has a handful of counts. J is TRBJ2-5 and V is TRBV7-9; 7 nucleotides match TRBD2. This CDR3 has 15 residues. CDR1 and CDR2 (germline): SEHNR, FQNEAQ (reference sequence). J gave up 4 bases and V 1 base, and 6 bases lay outside the gene matches. The CDR3 DNA reads as TGTGCCAGCAGCTTAGGGCGGGAGTCTGGAGAGACCCAGTACTTC. It specifies CASSLGRESGETQYF. The variable domain in full, with the rest retrieved from reference TRBV7-9 and TRBJ2-5, is DTGVSQNPRHKITKRGQNVTFRCDPISEHNRLYWYRQTLGQGPEFLTYFQNEAQLEKSRLLSDRFSAERPKGSFSTLEIQRTEQGDSAMYLCASSLGRESGETQYFGPGTRLLVL.

This CDR3 is CASSLVGTGGNTEAFF. CDR3 coding DNA: TGTGCCAGCAGCTTAGTCGGGACAGGGGGGAACACTGAAGCTTTCTTT. This chain connects TRBV11-2 to TRBJ1-1; TRBD1 matches at 11 bases. Germline CDR1 SGHAT, CDR2 FQNNGV. The CDR3 sequence is 16 residues long. The J segment lost 1 base and the V segment lost 1 base, leaving 2 bases of the junction unmatched.

The rearrangement joins TRBV5-1 to TRBJ2-7; TRBD2 agrees at 9 bases. Germline V CDR1 and CDR2: SGHRS, YFSETQ. The ends lost 0 bases at V and 1 base at J; junction bases unmatched: 5. This CDR3 region has 16 residues. CDR3 coding DNA: TGCGCCAGCAGCTTGGAAGCTAGCGGGACGTCCTACGAGCAGTACTTC. This encodes CASSLEASGTSYEQYF. Combining the CDR3 with reference TRBV5-1 and TRBJ2-7 gives the whole variable domain KAGVTQTPRYLIKTRGQQVTLSCSPISGHRSVSWYQQTPGQGLQFLFEYFSETQRNKGNFPGRFSGRQFSNSRSEMNVSTLELGDSALYLCASSLEASGTSYEQYFGPGTRLTVT.

The rearrangement uses TRBV6-2 or TRBV6-3 and TRBJ1-2, with 7 bases lining up with TRBD1. The CDR3 covers 15 residues. V dropped 4 bases and J dropped 0; count of bases not matched to a gene: 5. The germline gives CDR1 MNHEY, CDR2 SVGEGT. The CDR3 spells CASSLGQKSNYGYTF. The CDR3 DNA reads as TGTGCCAGCAGTTTGGGACAGAAATCTAACTATGGCTACACCTTC.

V and J are TRBV19 and TRBJ1-2; 9 bases match TRBD1. The V and J ends lost 9 bases and 4 bases, in that order; junction bases with no gene match: 6. Germline V gene data show CDR1 as LNHDA and CDR2 as SQIVND (reference sequence). The CDR3 is 13 amino acids. The DNA of the CDR3 is TGTGCCAGCGGGACAGGGCGAGCCTATGGCTACACCTTC. Residues: CASGTGRAYGYTF.

The V call is TRBV5-8, the J call TRBJ2-3; 7 bases agree with TRBD2. The CDR3 totals 18 residues. The germline CDR1 and CDR2 sequences are SGHTS and YDEGEE. V shed 3 bases, J shed 4 bases, and the junction held 17 bases outside the gene matches. Written as DNA, the CDR3 is TGTGCCAGCAGCTCCCACCGGTTCGGCGGGGGTAGGGCAGATACGCAGTATTTT. This gives the protein CASSSHRFGGGRADTQYF. Drawing the rest from reference TRBV5-8 and TRBJ2-3, the complete variable domain is EAGVTQSPTHLIKTRGQQATLRCSPISGHTSVYWYQQALGLGLQFLLWYDEGEERNRGNFPPRFSGRQFPNYSSELNVNALELEDSALYLCASSSHRFGGGRADTQYFGPGTRLTVL.